The next 24 T cell receptor beta chains were all read from a single sample in a study of PD-L1 blockade in urothelial cancer. Sequenced by immunoSEQ multiplex PCR; TCRdb stores in-frame clones only, minus some. The sample consists of about 82,000 clones, 82% of them appearing once. The sample in question was PBMCs, obtained around atezolizumab (anti-PD-L1) treatment. All receptors come from a man between 65 and 79 years old with urothelial cancer.

The CDR3 DNA follows: TGTGCCAGTAGTATATCCGAGGGAAGTACTGAAGCTTTCTTT. It yields the protein CASSISEGSTEAFF. The chain joins TRBV19 to TRBJ1-1; D gene ambiguous. Trimming took off 2 bases at V and 5 bases at J, with 12 bases between the two ends. The CDR3 is 14 amino acids. Germline CDR1 reads LNHDA; CDR2 reads SQIVND (reference sequence).

This chain joins TRBV19 and TRBJ1-2; 8 bases match TRBD1. The V gene's germline CDR1 is LNHDA and CDR2 SQIVND (reference sequence). The CDR3 spans 13 residues. J was trimmed by 6 bases and V by 4 bases; bases with no gene match: 4. This CDR3 is CASSRIQGDGYTF. The CDR3, as DNA: TGTGCCAGTAGTAGGATACAGGGGGATGGCTACACCTTC.

Regarding this clone: This sample also contains other DNA sequences that code for the same CDR3. The chain uses TRBV4-1 and TRBJ2-3; D perhaps matches TRBD2 (6 bases). CDR1 and CDR2 (germline): MGHRA, YSYEKL. Trimming stripped 4 bases from V and 3 bases from J, with 11 bases between. There are 14 residues in the CDR3. Written as DNA, the CDR3 is TGCGCCAGCAGCCGACCGGGACTTACAGATACGCAGTATTTT. It yields the protein CASSRPGLTDTQYF.

This sequence joins TRBV6-1 and TRBJ1-3; D gene uncertain. The CDR3 is 15 amino acids. Trimming removed 3 bases from V and 0 bases from J, with 9 bases in between. The germline gives CDR1 MNHNS, CDR2 SASEGT. In nucleotides, the CDR3 is TGTGCCAGCAGTGACGGGTCCTTCTCTGGAAACACCATATATTTT. It codes for CASSDGSFSGNTIYF.

The rearrangement uses TRBV30 and TRBJ1-2, with 7 bases fitting TRBD1. The CDR3 runs to 15 residues. V shed 3 bases, J shed 0 bases, and the junction held 7 bases outside the gene matches. The V gene's germline CDR1 is GTSNPN and CDR2 SVGIG (reference sequence). The CDR3 region is CAWSTGAEANYGYTF. The CDR3 bases are TGTGCCTGGAGCACAGGGGCAGAAGCTAACTATGGCTACACCTTC.

Only a few counts were recorded for this clone. A junction end diverges from the germline sequence, so it may reflect a read error. This chain links TRBV7-7 with TRBJ2-1; TRBD1 might be the D (7 bases). This CDR3 is 13 amino acids long. Germline CDR1 and CDR2: SSHAT and FNYEAQ (reference sequence). Here the CDR3 DNA reads TGTGCTAGCAGCGCAGTCCAGGGGGGTGAGCAGTTCTTC. Protein sequence: CASSAVQGGEQFF.

The rearrangement joins TRBV6-6 to TRBJ2-2; the match to TRBD2 covers 10 bases. This CDR3 has 15 residues. The J segment lost 8 bases and the V segment lost 6 bases, leaving 9 bases of the junction unmatched. The germline V gene has CDR1 MNHNY and CDR2 SVGAGI (reference sequence). The DNA for the CDR3 is TGTGCCAGCAGCGAGCGGGGGGGCCCGTCTGGGGAGCTGTTTTTT. The encoded protein is CASSERGGPSGELFF.

The chain is built from TRBV4-2 and TRBJ1-2; tentative D call: TRBD1 (5 bases). Germline loops: CDR1 LGHNA, CDR2 YNFKEQ. The CDR3 covers 15 residues. Trimming pared 5 bases from V and 5 bases from J, leaving 18 bases between. In DNA, the CDR3 is TGTGCCAGCAGCTCCCTGGGCAGGGAGGAGTATGGCTACACCTTC. Protein product: CASSSLGREEYGYTF.

The rearrangement links TRBV7-2 to TRBJ2-2, with 7 positions matching TRBD2. CDR1 is SGHTA, CDR2 FQGNSA, per germline. V was clipped by 1 base and J by 4 bases; unmatched bases: 6. The CDR3 is 16 residues long. The CDR3, as DNA: TGTGCCAGCAGCTTAGTCGTCCAGCGGGGCACCGGGGAGCTGTTTTTT. Translated: CASSLVVQRGTGELFF. The full variable domain, rest sourced from reference TRBV7-2 and TRBJ2-2, is GAGVSQSPSNKVTEKGKDVELRCDPISGHTALYWYRQSLGQGLEFLIYFQGNSAPDKSGLPSDRFSAERTGGSVSTLTIQRTQQEDSAVYLCASSLVVQRGTGELFFGEGSRLTVL.

The chain's CDR3 is CASSQDRGGDSYNEQFF. The CDR3 DNA sequence: TGCGCCAGCAGCCAAGATCGTGGCGGGGATTCCTACAATGAGCAGTTCTTC. This chain joins TRBV4-1 and TRBJ2-1, with D perhaps matching TRBD2 (6 bases). The CDR3 sequence is 17 residues long. V was clipped by 0 bases and J by 1 base, with 13 bases between them. Looked up from germline, CDR1 is MGHRA and CDR2 is YSYEKL.

The chain employs TRBV2 and TRBJ2-1; 9 nucleotides align to TRBD1. CDR1 SNHLY and CDR2 FYNNEI come from the germline V gene. The CDR3 is made up of 16 amino acids. V lost 3 bases to trimming and J lost 0 bases; unmatched junction nucleotides: 3. CDR3 sequence reads: CASSDSTGGSYNEQFF. Here the CDR3 DNA reads TGTGCCAGCAGTGACTCGACAGGGGGCTCCTACAATGAGCAGTTCTTC.

The chain is built from TRBV7-2 and TRBJ2-1; 8 nucleotides line up with TRBD2. Germline V gives CDR1 SGHTA, CDR2 FQGNSA. This CDR3 spans 17 amino acids. With V trimmed by 0 bases and J by 6 bases, 10 bases remained unmatched. The CDR3 DNA sequence: TGTGCCAGCAGCTTAGCCTCCGCGGGAGGCCACATCAATGAGCAGTTCTTC. Protein sequence: CASSLASAGGHINEQFF. Drawing the rest from reference TRBV7-2 and TRBJ2-1, the complete variable domain is GAGVSQSPSNKVTEKGKDVELRCDPISGHTALYWYRQSLGQGLEFLIYFQGNSAPDKSGLPSDRFSAERTGGSVSTLTIQRTQQEDSAVYLCASSLASAGGHINEQFFGPGTRLTVL.

V usage is TRBV5-1 and J usage is TRBJ2-5, with 10 bases lining up with TRBD1. Per the germline V gene, CDR1 is SGHRS and CDR2 is YFSETQ. The trim removed 0 bases at V and 5 bases at J, leaving 10 bases unmatched. This CDR3 comprises 17 residues. The CDR3 sequence: CASSLEGQGSGWETQYF. CDR3 DNA: TGCGCCAGCAGCTTGGAGGGACAGGGGTCGGGTTGGGAGACCCAGTACTTC.

The chain is built from TRBV6-6 and TRBJ2-3; TRBD1 matches 9 bases. J lost 1 base, V lost 6 bases, and 5 bases had no gene match. Germline-derived CDR1 and CDR2 are MNHNY and SVGAGI (reference sequence). There are 15 residues in the CDR3. The CDR3 is CASSRRTGGTDTQYF. CDR3 sequence (DNA): TGTGCCAGCAGCCGACGGACAGGGGGCACAGATACGCAGTATTTT.

The chain combines TRBV7-2 with TRBJ2-3; no definite D call. V gave up 4 bases and J gave up 5 bases, with 10 bases separating them. The CDR3 is made up of 13 amino acids. Germline CDR1 and CDR2: SGHTA and FQGNSA. The CDR3, as DNA: TGTGCCAGCAGCTCCCAATCGCGAGATACGCAGTATTTT. It encodes CASSSQSRDTQYF.

The chain uses TRBV6-6 and TRBJ2-2; perhaps TRBD1 as D (7 bases). Trimming stripped 9 bases from V and 8 bases from J, with 16 bases between. CDR3 size: 13 residues. CDR1 is MNHNY and CDR2 is SVGAGI in the germline V gene (reference sequence). The CDR3 is CASTGEGRGELFF. In DNA, the CDR3 is TGTGCCAGTACAGGGGAAGGGAGGGGGGAGCTGTTTTTT.

This chain connects TRBV2 to TRBJ1-5; 9 bases fit TRBD1. Germline trimming cut 6 bases from V and 7 bases from J; bases unmatched to any gene: 7. Germline CDR1 and CDR2: SNHLY and FYNNEI. This CDR3 is built from 14 residues. CDR3 DNA: TGTGCCAGCAGGGGACAGGGCTCGTTGCAGCCCCAGCATTTT. Translation gives CASRGQGSLQPQHF. The full variable domain, rest sourced from reference TRBV2 and TRBJ1-5, is EPEVTQTPSHQVTQMGQEVILRCVPISNHLYFYWYRQILGQKVEFLVSFYNNEISEKSEIFDDQFSVERPDGSNFTLKIRSTKLEDSAMYFCASRGQGSLQPQHFGDGTRLSIL.

This clone was picked up one time. The chain carries TRBV7-8 and TRBJ1-2; D is undetermined. Trimming pared 4 bases from V and 8 bases from J, leaving 20 bases between. Germline V gene lookup returns CDR1 SGHVS and CDR2 FQNEAQ. The CDR3 consists of 15 residues. CDR3 in DNA: TGTGCCAGCAGCTCCCAGGTATCGGCAGGCGGGGGCTACACCTTC. The encoded protein is CASSSQVSAGGGYTF. The complete variable domain, with remaining parts taken from reference TRBV7-8 and TRBJ1-2, reads GAGVSQSPRYKVAKRGQDVALRCDPISGHVSLFWYQQALGQGPEFLTYFQNEAQLDKSGLPSDRFFAERPEGSVSTLKIQRTQQEDSAVYLCASSSQVSAGGGYTFGSGTRLTVV.

This chain links TRBV5-8 with TRBJ1-4; 8 bases are a match to TRBD1. V lost 4 bases, J lost 3 bases, and 8 bases stayed unmatched. CDR3 size: 16 residues. Germline V lookup: CDR1 SGHTS, CDR2 YDEGEE. The CDR3 DNA follows: TGTGCCAGCAGCCCGGACAGGGTAACGGCTAATGAAAAACTGTTTTTT. Protein: CASSPDRVTANEKLFF.

This clone was counted a few times. V gene TRBV7-9 combines with J gene TRBJ2-1; D possibly corresponds to TRBD1 (6 bases). This CDR3 region has 14 residues. V was clipped by 3 bases and J by 7 bases, with 13 bases between them. The germline gives CDR1 SEHNR, CDR2 FQNEAQ (reference sequence). The CDR3 coding sequence is TGTGCCAGCAGCTTGAGTCAGGGGTGGAATGAGCAGTTCTTC. Its protein is CASSLSQGWNEQFF. Full variable domain (rest looked up from reference TRBV7-9 and TRBJ2-1): DTGVSQNPRHKITKRGQNVTFRCDPISEHNRLYWYRQTLGQGPEFLTYFQNEAQLEKSRLLSDRFSAERPKGSFSTLEIQRTEQGDSAMYLCASSLSQGWNEQFFGPGTRLTVL.

The J gene is TRBJ1-5, the V gene TRBV6-1; D is undetermined. V lost 1 base and J lost 11, with 24 bases in between. Germline values: CDR1 MNHNS, CDR2 SASEGT. The CDR3 length is 17 residues. CDR3 nucleotides: TGTGCCAGCAGTGAAGACGGTCGGGAACTCTTGCTCCGGTCCCAGCATTTT. This sequence encodes CASSEDGRELLLRSQHF.

This sequence joins TRBV27 and TRBJ1-2; 9 bases align to TRBD1. With V trimmed by 5 bases and J by 5 bases, 9 bases remained unmatched. The CDR3 covers 15 residues. Germline loops: CDR1 MNHEY, CDR2 SMNVEV (reference sequence). For the CDR3, the DNA is TGTGCCAGCAGTCCAGATCGGACAGGGGTTTATGGCTACACCTTC. The encoded protein is CASSPDRTGVYGYTF.

The chain has TRBV7-2 and TRBJ1-1; D is undetermined. The germline CDR1 and CDR2 sequences are SGHTA and FQGNSA. The CDR3 spans 13 residues. The V end lost 4 bases, the J end lost 1 base, and 7 bases lay between the germline ends. CDR3 nucleotide sequence: TGTGCCAGCAGCTCACAACGGAACACTGAAGCTTTCTTT. Encoded protein: CASSSQRNTEAFF.

This chain joins TRBV18 and TRBJ1-1; possibly TRBD1 for D (6 bases). CDR1 KGHSH and CDR2 LQKENI come from the germline V gene. Trimming stripped 7 bases from V and 1 base from J, with 19 bases between. The CDR3 has 16 amino acids. The CDR3 DNA reads as TGTGCCAGCTTCCCGGGCCTCCAGGGGTCGAACACTGAAGCTTTCTTT. Translation gives CASFPGLQGSNTEAFF.